This TCR beta chain was found in a study of Graves' ophthalmopathy and Graves' hyperthyroidism. This clonotype was counted a few times. RNA transcripts served as template for amplifying TCR beta CDR3 sequences. The first round was an RT-PCR with HTBI primers, and the second round was a multiplex PCR. TCRdb re-derived calls from the multiplex PCR reads in MiXCR, one entry per CDR3 protein. The sample includes 900,000 to 1,200,000 distinct CDR3 sequences, 35% to 40% of them seen just once. The sequencing sample was made of peripheral blood or thyroid tissue (not recorded which). This TCR came from an adult man with Graves' hyperthyroidism.

CDR3 coding DNA: TGCAGCGTTGAGGTAGCCCTAGCGGTAGTCCAAGAGACCCAGTACTTC. Its translation is CSVEVALAVVQETQYF. The V and J genes are TRBV29-1 and TRBJ2-5, with TRBD2 identical over 7 bases. J was trimmed by 1 base and V by 3 bases; bases with no gene match: 11. This CDR3 is 16 amino acids long. CDR1 and CDR2 (germline): SQVTM, ANQGSEA.